The 22 T cell receptor beta chains below were found in one sample sequenced in a study of technical replicates of blood from a few donors. The repertoire was sequenced with immunoSEQ multiplex PCR; TCRdb's copy has only in-frame clones and lacks some. The sample shows about 56,000 clones, more than 90% of them seen only once. The material sequenced was PBMCs. Every receptor here comes from a human donor in good health. Some clones in this sample may be carry-over from other donors' samples.

The CDR3 DNA follows: TGTGCCAGCAGCTTCAAGGCCGGGGGGGGCTACACCTTC. It encodes CASSFKAGGGYTF. V and J are TRBV7-9 and TRBJ1-2, with a weak D call TRBD1 (5 bases). V was clipped by 3 bases and J by 8 bases, with 13 bases between them. Per germline, CDR1 SEHNR and CDR2 FQNEAQ (reference sequence). The CDR3 loop spans 13 amino acids.

The DNA of the CDR3 is TGTGCCTGGAGTGTAGGGACAGGGACCACTGAAGCTTTCTTT. Its translation: CAWSVGTGTTEAFF. The chain has TRBV30 and TRBJ1-1; 9 positions agree with TRBD1. Trimming cost V 0 bases and J 4 bases; bases outside gene matches: 3. From germline, CDR1 is GTSNPN and CDR2 SVGIG (reference sequence). CDR3 length equals 14 residues.

This chain links TRBV9 with TRBJ2-3; 8 bases fit TRBD1. CDR1 and CDR2 (germline): SGDLS, YYNGEE. The trim removed 0 bases at V and 6 bases at J, leaving 6 bases unmatched. The length of the CDR3 is 15 residues. CDR3 coding DNA: TGTGCCAGCAGCGTAGTCCAGGGGGCAAGGGATACGCAGTATTTT. Its translation: CASSVVQGARDTQYF.

The V call is TRBV5-6, the J call TRBJ1-1; no definite D call. V lost 6 bases, J lost 4 bases, and 19 bases lay in between. The CDR3 is made up of 15 amino acids. CDR1 SGHDT and CDR2 YYEEEE come from the germline V gene. The CDR3 nucleotides read TGTGCCAGCAAAAAACGCGGTGGAGGTAGCACTGAAGCTTTCTTT. The encoded protein is CASKKRGGGSTEAFF.

This clone was recorded only once. The V call is TRBV15, the J call TRBJ2-2, with a weak D call TRBD2 (6 bases). The length of the CDR3 is 14 residues. Trimming pared 3 bases from V and 3 bases from J, leaving 8 bases between. Germline CDR1 reads LNHNV; CDR2 reads YYDKDF (reference sequence). DNA of the CDR3: TGTGCCACCAGCAGTGGCGGGGACACCGGGGAGCTGTTTTTT. Translation gives CATSSGGDTGELFF. Full variable domain (outside the CDR3, taken from reference TRBV15 and TRBJ2-2): DAMVIQNPRYQVTQFGKPVTLSCSQTLNHNVMYWYQQKSSQAPKLLFHYYDKDFNNEADTPDNFQSRRPNTSFCFLDIRSPGLGDTAMYLCATSSGGDTGELFFGEGSRLTVL.

This clone was counted a single time. V usage is TRBV5-8 and J usage is TRBJ1-5; D gene ambiguous. V shed 1 base and J shed 3 bases, with 5 bases lying between them. Germline values: CDR1 SGHTS, CDR2 YDEGEE. CDR3 length: 13 residues. The CDR3 reads CASSLTANQPQHF. CDR3 sequence (DNA): TGTGCCAGCAGCTTGACAGCCAATCAGCCCCAGCATTTT. Full variable domain (outside the CDR3, taken from reference TRBV5-8 and TRBJ1-5): EAGVTQSPTHLIKTRGQQATLRCSPISGHTSVYWYQQALGLGLQFLLWYDEGEERNRGNFPPRFSGRQFPNYSSELNVNALELEDSALYLCASSLTANQPQHFGDGTRLSIL.

The gene calls are TRBV7-2 and TRBJ2-2; D might be TRBD1 (5 bases). Per germline, CDR1 SGHTA and CDR2 FQGNSA. V lost 0 bases and J lost 5, with 7 bases in between. The CDR3 has 14 residues. CDR3 sequence reads: CASSLARVTGELFF. DNA for the CDR3: TGTGCCAGCAGCTTAGCCAGGGTAACCGGGGAGCTGTTTTTT. Combining the CDR3 with reference TRBV7-2 and TRBJ2-2 gives the whole variable domain GAGVSQSPSNKVTEKGKDVELRCDPISGHTALYWYRQSLGQGLEFLIYFQGNSAPDKSGLPSDRFSAERTGGSVSTLTIQRTQQEDSAVYLCASSLARVTGELFFGEGSRLTVL.

This clone was counted a single time. The CDR3 loop is CASSSQRGVITDTQYF. The CDR3 DNA reads as TGCGCCAGCAGCTCCCAGCGGGGGGTTATCACAGATACGCAGTATTTT. The chain links TRBV4-1 to TRBJ2-3, with 9 bases fitting TRBD2. CDR1 and CDR2 (germline): MGHRA, YSYEKL. V dropped 5 bases and J dropped 2; count of bases not matched to a gene: 8. The CDR3 extends over 16 amino acids.

The chain joins TRBV30 to TRBJ2-3; TRBD2 is a possible D gene (5 bases). With 8 bases removed from V and 4 bases from J, the gap between germline ends came to 16 bases. Per the germline V gene, CDR1 is GTSNPN and CDR2 is SVGIG (reference sequence). The CDR3 has 13 residues. The chain's CDR3 is CAGRRSGADTQYF. In DNA form, the CDR3 reads TGTGCCGGACGGAGGTCCGGGGCAGATACGCAGTATTTT.

The chain has TRBV29-1 and TRBJ1-2, with unresolved D. V lost 3 bases to trimming and J lost 8 bases, with 10 bases between them. The CDR3 totals 11 residues. Germline V CDR1 and CDR2: SQVTM, ANQGSEA. The DNA for the CDR3 is TGCAGCGTTGACAGCCTAGGCGGCTACACCTTC. Translation: CSVDSLGGYTF.

V is TRBV4-2 and J is TRBJ1-2; D not certain. V lost 0 bases and J lost 5, with 13 bases in between. This CDR3 is built from 15 residues. Germline V CDR1 and CDR2: LGHNA, YNFKEQ. The CDR3 loop is CASSQEGGVEYGYTF. In DNA, the CDR3 is TGTGCCAGCAGCCAAGAAGGCGGGGTAGAGTATGGCTACACCTTC.

The V call is TRBV4-3, the J call TRBJ2-5; D perhaps matches TRBD2 (5 bases). V was cut by 1 base and J by 3 bases, with 12 bases left in between. The CDR3 consists of 15 residues. CDR1 LGHNA and CDR2 YSLEER come from the germline V gene. The CDR3 here is CASSQGTGNKETQYF. CDR3 DNA: TGCGCCAGCAGCCAAGGAACGGGGAACAAAGAGACCCAGTACTTC.

This chain connects TRBV29-1 to TRBJ2-7; the D gene is possibly TRBD1 (5 bases). Germline V CDR1 and CDR2: SQVTM, ANQGSEA. The ends were cut back, 4 bases at V and 2 bases at J, with 9 bases in the middle. This CDR3 contains 12 residues. The CDR3 spells CSVAGQTYEQYF. CDR3 in DNA: TGCAGCGTTGCCGGACAAACCTACGAGCAGTACTTC.

This sequence joins TRBV27 and TRBJ1-1; D may be TRBD1 (5 bases). The CDR3 length is 13 residues. V lost 5 bases and J lost 6, with 13 bases in between. Per the germline V gene, CDR1 is MNHEY and CDR2 is SMNVEV (reference sequence). The CDR3 DNA reads as TGTGCCAGCAGTCTCAGGGTCCAATCTGAAGCTTTCTTT. This gives the protein CASSLRVQSEAFF.

The V and J genes are TRBV5-1 and TRBJ1-1, with D hard to call. The germline CDR1 and CDR2 sequences are SGHRS and YFSETQ. This CDR3 spans 13 amino acids. The ends were cut back, 0 bases at V and 3 bases at J, with 6 bases in the middle. The CDR3 sequence: CASSLVLHTEAFF. The CDR3 DNA sequence: TGCGCCAGCAGCTTGGTTCTCCACACTGAAGCTTTCTTT. Combining the CDR3 with reference TRBV5-1 and TRBJ1-1 gives the whole variable domain KAGVTQTPRYLIKTRGQQVTLSCSPISGHRSVSWYQQTPGQGLQFLFEYFSETQRNKGNFPGRFSGRQFSNSRSEMNVSTLELGDSALYLCASSLVLHTEAFFGQGTRLTVV.

The rearrangement uses TRBV6-5 and TRBJ1-6; D is uncertain. Germline-derived CDR1 and CDR2 are MNHEY and SVGAGI. Trimming took 5 bases from V and 10 from J, leaving 9 bases between them. This CDR3 spans 12 amino acids. CDR3 sequence (DNA): TGTGCCAGCAGTGGCGGCAGCTCACCCCTCCACTTT. Its protein product is CASSGGSSPLHF.

The rearrangement links TRBV19 to TRBJ1-2, with unresolved D. The CDR3 covers 15 residues. Looked up from germline, CDR1 is LNHDA and CDR2 is SQIVND (reference sequence). The V end lost 0 bases, the J end lost 8 bases, and 16 bases lay between the germline ends. The CDR3 nucleotides are TGTGCCAGTAGTATAGATAGAGGCAGCCTTCGGGGCTACACCTTC. This translates into CASSIDRGSLRGYTF.

V is TRBV4-2 and J is TRBJ2-7, with 7 nucleotides matching TRBD1. Germline trimming cut 0 bases from V and 2 bases from J; bases unmatched to any gene: 4. The CDR3 runs to 15 residues. Per the germline V gene, CDR1 is LGHNA and CDR2 is YNFKEQ. The DNA for the CDR3 is TGTGCCAGCAGCCAAGAGCAGACAGGGACCTACGAGCAGTACTTC. Its translation is CASSQEQTGTYEQYF.

The chain recombines TRBV6-4 with TRBJ1-4; 9 bases map to TRBD1. The V and J ends lost 4 bases and 8 bases, in that order; junction bases with no gene match: 17. The CDR3 sequence is 18 residues long. The germline V gene encodes CDR1 MRHNA and CDR2 SNTAGT. CDR3 nucleotide sequence: TGTGCCAGCAGTGCCCGGCAAGGGAGGACAGGGGATTGGGAAAAACTGTTTTTT. Its translation: CASSARQGRTGDWEKLFF.

The table lists this clone with a count of one. Other DNA sequences from this sample encode an identical CDR3 as well. Written as DNA, the CDR3 is TGCGCCAGCAGCCCCGGACAGGGGCCGTACAATGAGCAGTTCTTC. As protein: CASSPGQGPYNEQFF. The chain carries TRBV4-3 and TRBJ2-1, with 9 nucleotides matching TRBD1. CDR1 and CDR2 (germline): LGHNA, YSLEER. This CDR3 spans 15 amino acids. Germline trimming cut 4 bases from V and 4 bases from J; bases unmatched to any gene: 5.

The V gene is TRBV6-1, the J gene TRBJ1-3; no definite D call. CDR3 length equals 15 residues. From germline, CDR1 is MNHNS and CDR2 SASEGT. Trimming cost V 3 bases and J 3 bases, with 12 bases left between them. For the CDR3, the DNA is TGTGCCAGCAGTGATACGGTCCCGGGTGGAAACACCATATATTTT. As protein: CASSDTVPGGNTIYF.

This clone was observed once. This chain uses TRBV10-3 with TRBJ1-5; the match to TRBD1 covers 10 bases. Germline loops: CDR1 ENHRY, CDR2 SYGVKD. This CDR3 is 14 amino acids long. Losses at the gene ends were 6 bases for V and 3 bases for J; bases not matched to a gene: 2. The CDR3 sequence is CAIRGTGANQPQHF. In nucleotides, the CDR3 is TGTGCCATCAGGGGGACAGGGGCCAATCAGCCCCAGCATTTT.